This T cell receptor (beta chain) was sequenced for a study of blood T cell repertoires in COVID-19 (dated by TCRdb to about 2020). Regarding the complete study: Samples covering the acute and convalescent phases of COVID-19 were provided by collaborators in the United States, Italy and Spain. The repertoires were made available in a free public database intended to serve as a resource for research on the immune response to SARS-CoV-2. Deeply sampled blood TCRbeta repertoires from subjects exposed to, actively infected with, or recovered from COVID-19 were included in the dataset. Samples were obtained from the ongoing ImmuneRACE study (first 160 participants) and from 1,254 subjects provided by 6 global collaborators. The material from the prospective study consisted of cDNA or gDNA derived from T cells, B-cell-depleted T cells, or PBMCs. Nearly every sample came with metadata listing a de-identified subject ID, COVID-19 status, age in years and sex. Where available, HLA class I and class II types were obtained from metadata supplied by the sample provider rather than from assay-based typing. General conclusions and limits of the study: The amount of clinical and demographic metadata varied by source and participant and was provided uncurated.

Each collaborating institution followed its own protocols to collect whole blood in K2EDTA tubes. For TCRbeta analysis, collaborators shipped samples as frozen whole blood, isolated PBMCs, or DNA extracted from either of those sample types. TCRbeta CDR3 regions were amplified from genomic DNA by means of the immunoSEQ Assay, a bias-controlled multiplex PCR. As for the authors' bioinformatics: The number of nucleated cells in each sample was estimated from the amplification of reference gene primers within the assay. To quantify the absolute abundance of each unique TCRbeta CDR3 rearrangement, sequence reads were collapsed and filtered. For each sample, productive Simpson clonality was calculated as the square root of Simpson's diversity index over productive rearrangements. Entries here come from immuneACCESS through TCRdb and include only in-frame sequences with V and J called. Some clones fail to appear in such tables; in the studies checked, an unresolved V gene covers under half of the shortfall, and the cause of the remainder is unknown. The DNA gave D and trimming, while V, J and clone size come from that table. The table for this sample lists 120,000 or so clones; approximately 65% of them were counted only once. The biggest ten clones account for around 8% of the sample.

About this clone itself: Its antigen is unknown. No base quality information exists; no much larger clone differs at one position.

The germline ends are 7 bases apart after V is trimmed by 1 base and J by 1 base. CDR1 and CDR2, looked up from the germline V gene (reference sequence), are SEHNR and FQNEAQ. The cysteine opens and the phenylalanine closes a CDR3 of 14 amino acids. This entry keeps only the CDR3 DNA: 42 bases, framed from base 1. The TCR sequence derives from a woman aged 55-75 years with acute or convalescent COVID-19. Sequenced input: peripheral blood. The chain uses TRBV7-9 and TRBJ1-1; no confident D gene assignment can be made. The DNA reads TGTGCCAGCAGCTTAGGTTCCGGGAACACTGAAGCTTTCTTT. It specifies CASSLGSGNTEAFF.